This TCR beta chain was sequenced for a study of response to subunit inactivated influenza vaccine. Study-level findings and limits: Authors suggested each seasonal flu vaccination may recruit only limited numbers of new T cells.

From the RT-PCR reads, TCRdb called clonotypes with MiXCR, one entry per CDR3 protein. The sample carries 550,000 to 800,000 distinct CDR3 sequences, approximately 14% recorded once. Details on this clonotype: The target antigen is unknown.

The junction had 16 bases not matched to a gene; V was cut back by 5 bases and J by 0 bases. Germline V gene data show CDR1 as SGHAT and CDR2 as FQDESV (reference sequence). The CDR3 runs 21 residues. This clonotype was obtained from a man aged 50 to 59 who received an inactivated influenza vaccine. Sequenced material: PBMCs from blood, taken approximately 12 days after vaccination. This chain links TRBV11-1 with TRBJ2-3, with 14 bases lining up with TRBD2. The CDR3 nucleotides are TGTGCCAGCAGCGTTCCTCCGGGACTAGCGGGAGCCCGCCCTAGCACAGATACGCAGTATTTT. Its protein product is CASSVPPGLAGARPSTDTQYF.